The clone carrying this T cell receptor beta chain appeared many times. Its target is unknown. The data were taken from a study of T cell repertoires in cytomegalovirus infection. The study, taken as a whole, reports: CMV-specific TCR beta clonotypes restricted by HLA-C dominated the ex vivo response.

Using its own MiXCR run on the reads, TCRdb lists one record per CDR3 protein. The sample carries a few hundred thousand distinct CDR3 sequences, roughly 25% recorded once. The CDR3 totals 12 residues. The germline V gene has CDR1 SGHTA and CDR2 FQGNSA. V was clipped by 5 bases and J by 7 bases, with 11 bases between them. The source of this sequence is a human donor in good health (CMV status not recorded). Some clones in this sample may be carry-over from other donors' samples. The chain couples TRBV7-2 to TRBJ2-5, with D unclear. This specimen was cultured PBMCs, taken from culture after CMV antigen stimulation. The CDR3 DNA sequence: TGTGCCAGCAGCCCTCGGATCGGGACCCAGTACTTC. It codes for CASSPRIGTQYF.